The entry below describes one T cell receptor beta chain. Libraries were prepared by immunoSEQ multiplex PCR; TCRdb keeps only in-frame clonotypes and omits some of them. The repertoire holds about 59,000 clones, with over 70% as singletons. The sample originates from a study of radiation and T cells in renal cell carcinoma. The time point is: baseline pretreatment blood. Described treatment: 15 Gy SBRT to primary tumor, nephrectomy 4 weeks later. The CDR3 contains 14 residues. V lost 3 bases to trimming and J lost 7 bases; unmatched junction nucleotides: 11. Germline loops: CDR1 GTSNPN, CDR2 SVGIG (reference sequence).

Specimen: blood, collected from a patient whose treatment included radiotherapy and nephrectomy. The chain carries TRBV30 and TRBJ1-2; 7 nucleotides line up with TRBD1. The source is a man in his fifties or sixties with renal cell carcinoma. In DNA, the CDR3 is TGTGCCTGGAGGAACACAGGGGTCGGACGTGGCTACACCTTC. Its protein product is CAWRNTGVGRGYTF.